This T cell receptor (beta chain) was captured by sequencing in a study of T cells expressing NK-cell markers. About the study: The study drew TCR beta repertoires from sorted CD3+CD56+NKG2C+, CD3+CD56+NKG2C- and CD3+CD56-NKG2C+ T cells. Study-wide results and limits: About 6 donors had dominant NKG2C+ clonotypes that comprised about 1.0-7.0% of their CD8+ T cells.

Notes on this clonotype: Its antigen is undetermined.

One entry per CDR3 protein, without DNA, is what TCRdb gives after re-calling the 5' RACE reads. This sample contains about 550,000 distinct CDR3 sequences. This CDR3 region has 15 residues. The V gene's germline CDR1 is MNHEY and CDR2 SVGAGI. This receptor was obtained from a young man in good health. Sequencing was done on a sample of blood T cells: a sorted CD56 or NKG2C T cell subset, CD4+ or CD8+ T cells, or bulk PBMC T cells (not recorded which). The rearrangement links TRBV6-5 to TRBJ2-3; TCRdb gives TRBD1 as the D gene, but with no DNA this cannot be confirmed. The CDR3 sequence is CASSYSARDGDTQYF.